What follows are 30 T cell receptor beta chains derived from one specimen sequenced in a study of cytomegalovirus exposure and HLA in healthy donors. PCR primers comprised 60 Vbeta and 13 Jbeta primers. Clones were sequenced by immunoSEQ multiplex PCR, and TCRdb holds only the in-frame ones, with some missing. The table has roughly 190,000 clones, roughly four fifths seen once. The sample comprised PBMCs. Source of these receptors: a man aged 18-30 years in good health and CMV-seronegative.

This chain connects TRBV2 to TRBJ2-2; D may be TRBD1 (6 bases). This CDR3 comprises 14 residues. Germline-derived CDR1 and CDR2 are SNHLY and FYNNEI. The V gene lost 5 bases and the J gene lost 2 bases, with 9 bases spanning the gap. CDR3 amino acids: CASSSDSNTGELFF. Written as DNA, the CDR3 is TGTGCCAGCAGTTCGGACAGTAACACCGGGGAGCTGTTTTTT.

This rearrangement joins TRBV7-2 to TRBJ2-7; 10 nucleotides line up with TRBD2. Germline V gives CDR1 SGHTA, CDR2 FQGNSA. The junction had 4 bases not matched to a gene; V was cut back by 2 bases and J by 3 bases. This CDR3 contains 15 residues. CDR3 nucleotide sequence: TGTGCCAGCAGCTTATGGCTAGCGGGGGACTACGAGCAGTACTTC. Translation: CASSLWLAGDYEQYF.

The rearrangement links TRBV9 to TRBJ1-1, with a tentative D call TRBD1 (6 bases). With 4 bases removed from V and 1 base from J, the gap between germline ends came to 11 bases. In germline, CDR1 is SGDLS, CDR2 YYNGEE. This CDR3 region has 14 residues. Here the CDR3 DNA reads TGTGCCAGCAGCTACGGACAGAGGAACACTGAAGCTTTCTTT. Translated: CASSYGQRNTEAFF.

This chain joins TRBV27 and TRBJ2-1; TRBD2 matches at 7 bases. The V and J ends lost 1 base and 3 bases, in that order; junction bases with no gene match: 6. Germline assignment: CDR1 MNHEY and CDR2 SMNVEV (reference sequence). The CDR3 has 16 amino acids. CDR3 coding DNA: TGTGCCAGCAGTTTATGGGCGGGGGAAAACTACAATGAGCAGTTCTTC. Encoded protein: CASSLWAGENYNEQFF.

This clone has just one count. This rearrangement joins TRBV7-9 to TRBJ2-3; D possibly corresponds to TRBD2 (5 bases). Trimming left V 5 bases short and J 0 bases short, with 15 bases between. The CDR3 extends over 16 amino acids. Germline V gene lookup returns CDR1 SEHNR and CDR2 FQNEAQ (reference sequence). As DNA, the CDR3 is TGTGCCAGCAGCCACCGGACGGACTCAAGCACAGATACGCAGTATTTT. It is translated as CASSHRTDSSTDTQYF.

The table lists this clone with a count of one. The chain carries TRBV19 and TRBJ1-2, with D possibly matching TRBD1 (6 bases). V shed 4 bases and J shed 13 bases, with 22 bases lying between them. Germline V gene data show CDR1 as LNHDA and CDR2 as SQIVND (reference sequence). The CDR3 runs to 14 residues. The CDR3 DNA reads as TGTGCCAGTAGTACCTCCGGGACACGGTCAAGGCGCACCTTC. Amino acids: CASSTSGTRSRRTF. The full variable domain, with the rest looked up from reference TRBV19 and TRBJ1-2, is DGGITQSPKYLFRKEGQNVTLSCEQNLNHDAMYWYRQDPGQGLRLIYYSQIVNDFQKGDIAEGYSVSREKKESFPLTVTSAQKNPTAFYLCASSTSGTRSRRTFGSGTRLTVV.

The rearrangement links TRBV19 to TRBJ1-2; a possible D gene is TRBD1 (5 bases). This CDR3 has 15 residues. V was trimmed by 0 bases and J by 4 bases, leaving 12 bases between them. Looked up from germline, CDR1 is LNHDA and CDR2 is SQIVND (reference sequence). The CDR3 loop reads CASSIDRTGIYGYTF. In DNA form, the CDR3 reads TGTGCCAGTAGTATAGATCGAACAGGCATCTATGGCTACACCTTC.

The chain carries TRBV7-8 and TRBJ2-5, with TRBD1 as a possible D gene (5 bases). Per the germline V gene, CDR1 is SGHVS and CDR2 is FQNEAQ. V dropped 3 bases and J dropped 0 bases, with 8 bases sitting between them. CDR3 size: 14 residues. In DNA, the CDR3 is TGTGCCAGCAGCTTGTCAGGGTACCAAGAGACCCAGTACTTC. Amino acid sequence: CASSLSGYQETQYF.

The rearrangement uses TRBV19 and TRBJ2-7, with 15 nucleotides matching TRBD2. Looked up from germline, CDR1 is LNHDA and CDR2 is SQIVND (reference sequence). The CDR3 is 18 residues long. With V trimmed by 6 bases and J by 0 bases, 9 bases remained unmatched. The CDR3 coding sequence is TGTGCCAGTAGGCCGGGACTAGCGGGGGGACGAAGCTCCTACGAGCAGTACTTC. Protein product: CASRPGLAGGRSSYEQYF. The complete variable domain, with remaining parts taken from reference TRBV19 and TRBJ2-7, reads DGGITQSPKYLFRKEGQNVTLSCEQNLNHDAMYWYRQDPGQGLRLIYYSQIVNDFQKGDIAEGYSVSREKKESFPLTVTSAQKNPTAFYLCASRPGLAGGRSSYEQYFGPGTRLTVT.

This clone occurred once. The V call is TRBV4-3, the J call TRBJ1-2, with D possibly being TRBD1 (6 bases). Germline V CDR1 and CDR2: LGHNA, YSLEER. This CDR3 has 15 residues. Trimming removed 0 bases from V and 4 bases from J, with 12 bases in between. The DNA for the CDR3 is TGCGCCAGCAGCCAAGAGGCAGGGGACATCTATGGCTACACCTTC. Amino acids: CASSQEAGDIYGYTF.

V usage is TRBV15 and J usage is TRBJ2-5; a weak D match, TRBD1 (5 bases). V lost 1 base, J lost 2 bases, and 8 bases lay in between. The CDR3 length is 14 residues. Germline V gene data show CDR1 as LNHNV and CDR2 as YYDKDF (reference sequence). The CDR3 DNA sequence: TGTGCCACCAGCAGAGGACAGTCACAAGAGACCCAGTACTTC. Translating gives CATSRGQSQETQYF.

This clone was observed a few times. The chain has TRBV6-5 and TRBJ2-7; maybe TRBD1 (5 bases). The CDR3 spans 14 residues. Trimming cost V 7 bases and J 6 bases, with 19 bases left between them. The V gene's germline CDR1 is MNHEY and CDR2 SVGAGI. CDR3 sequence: CASNGIVQGSEQYF. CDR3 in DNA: TGTGCCAGCAATGGAATCGTCCAGGGAAGCGAGCAGTACTTC.

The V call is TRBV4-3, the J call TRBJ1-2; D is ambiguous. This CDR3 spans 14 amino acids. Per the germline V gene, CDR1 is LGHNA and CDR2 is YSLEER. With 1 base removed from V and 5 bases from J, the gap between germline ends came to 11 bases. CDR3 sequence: CASSQVRSRYGYTF. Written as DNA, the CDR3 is TGCGCCAGCAGCCAAGTGCGTAGTAGATATGGCTACACCTTC.

The CDR3 DNA reads as TGTGCCAGCAGGACAGGGAATGAGCAGTTCTTC. It encodes CASRTGNEQFF. V usage is TRBV6-5 and J usage is TRBJ2-1; 7 nucleotides match TRBD1. Germline-derived CDR1 and CDR2 are MNHEY and SVGAGI. V dropped 6 bases and J dropped 7; count of bases not matched to a gene: 0. The CDR3 loop spans 11 amino acids.

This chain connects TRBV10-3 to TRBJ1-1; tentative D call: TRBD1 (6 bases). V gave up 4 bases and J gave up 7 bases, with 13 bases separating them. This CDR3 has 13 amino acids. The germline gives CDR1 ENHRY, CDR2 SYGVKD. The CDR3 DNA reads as TGTGCCATCAGTGTGAGGGAGGGGGGTGAAGCTTTCTTT. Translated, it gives CAISVREGGEAFF.

The CDR3 bases are TGTGCCAGCAGCGCCGAGTTGACTAGCTCCTACAATGAGCAGTTCTTC. Translated, it gives CASSAELTSSYNEQFF. The rearrangement joins TRBV5-4 to TRBJ2-1, with D possibly TRBD2 on 6 matching bases. CDR3 length: 16 residues. Germline V gives CDR1 SGHNT, CDR2 YYREEE (reference sequence). The ends were cut back, 4 bases at V and 0 bases at J, with 14 bases in the middle. The full variable domain, completed using reference TRBV5-4 and TRBJ2-1, is ETGVTQSPTHLIKTRGQQVTLRCSSQSGHNTVSWYQQALGQGPQFIFQYYREEENGRGNFPPRFSGLQFPNYSSELNVNALELDDSALYLCASSAELTSSYNEQFFGPGTRLTVL.

CDR3 sequence (DNA): TGCGCCAGCAGCAACCGGACTAGTAGAACAGATACGCAGTATTTT. Amino acids: CASSNRTSRTDTQYF. This chain links TRBV5-1 with TRBJ2-3; 7 positions agree with TRBD2. After removal of 4 bases from V and 3 bases from J, the junction contained 8 bases not matched to a gene. Germline CDR1 SGHRS, CDR2 YFSETQ. The CDR3 loop spans 15 amino acids. The variable domain in full, completed from reference TRBV5-1 and TRBJ2-3, reads KAGVTQTPRYLIKTRGQQVTLSCSPISGHRSVSWYQQTPGQGLQFLFEYFSETQRNKGNFPGRFSGRQFSNSRSEMNVSTLELGDSALYLCASSNRTSRTDTQYFGPGTRLTVL.

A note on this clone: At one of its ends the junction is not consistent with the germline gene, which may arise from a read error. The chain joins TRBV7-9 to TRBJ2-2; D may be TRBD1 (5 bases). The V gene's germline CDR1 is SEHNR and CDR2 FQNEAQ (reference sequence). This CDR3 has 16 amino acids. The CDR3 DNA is TGTTCCAGCAGCTTAATAGCAGGGTCGGTCACCGGGGAGCTGTTTTTT. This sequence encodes CSSSLIAGSVTGELFF.

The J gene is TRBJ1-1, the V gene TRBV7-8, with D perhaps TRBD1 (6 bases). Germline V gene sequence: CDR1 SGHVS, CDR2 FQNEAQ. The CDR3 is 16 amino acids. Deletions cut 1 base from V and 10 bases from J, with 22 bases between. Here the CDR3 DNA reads TGTGCCAGCAGCTTAGTGAGGTGGGGCAGGGGAGATAGAGCTTTCTTT. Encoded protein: CASSLVRWGRGDRAFF.

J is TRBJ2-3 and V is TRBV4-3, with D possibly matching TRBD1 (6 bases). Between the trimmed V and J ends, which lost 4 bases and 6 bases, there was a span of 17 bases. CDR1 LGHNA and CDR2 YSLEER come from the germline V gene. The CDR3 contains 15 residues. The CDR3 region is CASSPLGQTRDTQYF. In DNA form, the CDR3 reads TGCGCCAGCAGCCCCCTAGGACAGACTCGGGATACGCAGTATTTT.

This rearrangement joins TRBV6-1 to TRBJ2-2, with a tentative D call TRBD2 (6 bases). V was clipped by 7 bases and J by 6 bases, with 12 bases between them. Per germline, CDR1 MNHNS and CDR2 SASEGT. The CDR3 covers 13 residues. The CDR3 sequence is CASTLGGAGELFF. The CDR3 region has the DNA TGTGCCAGCACCCTGGGCGGGGCCGGGGAGCTGTTTTTT.

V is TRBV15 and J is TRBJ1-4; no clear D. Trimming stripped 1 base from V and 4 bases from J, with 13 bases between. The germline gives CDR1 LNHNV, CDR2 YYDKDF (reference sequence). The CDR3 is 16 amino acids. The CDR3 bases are TGTGCCACCAGCAGAGTTCGAACAGCTCTTAATGAAAAACTGTTTTTT. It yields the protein CATSRVRTALNEKLFF.

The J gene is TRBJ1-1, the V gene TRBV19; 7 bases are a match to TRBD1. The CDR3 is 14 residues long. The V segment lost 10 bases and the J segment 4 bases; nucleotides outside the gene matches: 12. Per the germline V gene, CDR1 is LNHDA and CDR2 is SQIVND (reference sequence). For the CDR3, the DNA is TGTGCCACCGAGCGGCTCAGGGGGACCACTGAAGCTTTCTTT. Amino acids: CATERLRGTTEAFF.

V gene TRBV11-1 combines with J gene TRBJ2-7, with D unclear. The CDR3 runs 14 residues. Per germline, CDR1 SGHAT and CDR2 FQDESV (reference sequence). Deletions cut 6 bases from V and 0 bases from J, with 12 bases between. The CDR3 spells CASRRGTSSYEQYF. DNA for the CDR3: TGTGCCAGCAGAAGAGGCACGAGCTCCTACGAGCAGTACTTC.

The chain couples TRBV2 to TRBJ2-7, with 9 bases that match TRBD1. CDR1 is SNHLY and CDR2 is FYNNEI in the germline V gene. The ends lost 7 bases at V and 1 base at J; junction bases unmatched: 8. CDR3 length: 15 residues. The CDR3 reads CASTTDRGRSYEQYF. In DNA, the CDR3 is TGTGCCAGCACTACGGACAGGGGAAGGTCCTACGAGCAGTACTTC.

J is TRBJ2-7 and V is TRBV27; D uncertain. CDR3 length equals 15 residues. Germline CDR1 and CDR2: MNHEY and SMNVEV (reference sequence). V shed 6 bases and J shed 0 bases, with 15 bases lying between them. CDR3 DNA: TGTGCCAGCAGAGGTCCTCCGGGTCCCTCCTACGAGCAGTACTTC. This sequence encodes CASRGPPGPSYEQYF.

The CDR3 sequence is CASSFPLQGTEAFF. The CDR3, as DNA: TGTGCCAGCAGCTTTCCCCTACAGGGCACTGAAGCTTTCTTT. V gene TRBV11-2 combines with J gene TRBJ1-1; perhaps TRBD1 as D (6 bases). V was pared by 3 bases and J by 4 bases, with 12 bases between. The CDR3 has 14 residues. Germline CDR1 is SGHAT and CDR2 is FQNNGV.

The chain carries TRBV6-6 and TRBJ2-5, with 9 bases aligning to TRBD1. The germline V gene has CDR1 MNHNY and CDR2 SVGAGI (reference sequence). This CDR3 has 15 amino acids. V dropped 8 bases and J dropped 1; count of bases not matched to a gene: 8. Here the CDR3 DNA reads TGTGCCAGCTCCACCCGGGACAGGGTCCAAGAGACCCAGTACTTC. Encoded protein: CASSTRDRVQETQYF.

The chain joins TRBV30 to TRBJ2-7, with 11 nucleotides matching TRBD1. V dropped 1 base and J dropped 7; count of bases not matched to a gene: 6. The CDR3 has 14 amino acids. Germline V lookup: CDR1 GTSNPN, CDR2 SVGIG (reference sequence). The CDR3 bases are TGTGCCTGGAGTGAAGGACAGGGGGCTTGGGAGCAGTACTTC. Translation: CAWSEGQGAWEQYF. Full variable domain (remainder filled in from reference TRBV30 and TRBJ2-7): SQTIHQWPATLVQPVGSPLSLECTVEGTSNPNLYWYRQAAGRGLQLLFYSVGIGQISSEVPQNLSASRPQDRQFILSSKKLLLSDSGFYLCAWSEGQGAWEQYFGPGTRLTVT.

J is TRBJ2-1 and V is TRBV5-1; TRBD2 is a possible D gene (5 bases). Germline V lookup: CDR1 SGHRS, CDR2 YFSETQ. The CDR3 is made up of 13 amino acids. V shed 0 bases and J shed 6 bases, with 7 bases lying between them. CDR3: CASSLARVNEQFF. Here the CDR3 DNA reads TGCGCCAGCAGCTTGGCGCGGGTCAATGAGCAGTTCTTC.